This passage covers 4 T cell receptor beta chains from one sample sequenced in a study of blood T cell repertoires in COVID-19. The assay was immunoSEQ multiplex PCR, and TCRdb's table has in-frame clones only and misses some. This sample has 200,000 to 250,000 clones; roughly 88% occur once, and the top ten carry about 13%. Source material: peripheral blood. These receptors originate from a human donor in a cohort sampled during active COVID-19.

This clone was recorded a few times. V and J are TRBV5-6 and TRBJ1-5, with D possibly being TRBD1 (5 bases). Trimming cost V 3 bases and J 0 bases, with 7 bases left between them. Per germline, CDR1 SGHDT and CDR2 YYEEEE. The CDR3 is 14 amino acids. The CDR3 nucleotides read TGTGCCAGCAGCTACAGGAGTAGCAATCAGCCCCAGCATTTT. As protein: CASSYRSSNQPQHF.

This sequence joins TRBV11-3 and TRBJ2-1, with D perhaps matching TRBD1 (6 bases). The V end lost 1 base, the J end lost 2 bases, and 6 bases lay between the germline ends. Germline CDR1 and CDR2: SGHNT and YENEEA. This CDR3 spans 14 amino acids. CDR3 sequence: CASSLGTAYNEQFF. CDR3 sequence (DNA): TGTGCCAGCAGCTTAGGGACAGCCTACAATGAGCAGTTCTTC.

The J gene is TRBJ2-1, the V gene TRBV18; D gene unclear. Germline V gene data show CDR1 as KGHSH and CDR2 as LQKENI. V was clipped by 2 bases and J by 6 bases, with 14 bases between them. The CDR3 loop spans 15 amino acids. This CDR3 is CASSPRHGGRNEQFF. The CDR3 nucleotides are TGTGCCAGCTCACCAAGGCATGGCGGTCGCAATGAGCAGTTCTTC.

The V call is TRBV4-1, the J call TRBJ2-7, with a tentative D call TRBD1 (6 bases). The length of the CDR3 is 16 residues. Looked up from germline, CDR1 is MGHRA and CDR2 is YSYEKL. V lost 0 bases, J lost 0 bases, and 12 bases lay in between. In DNA form, the CDR3 reads TGCGCCAGCAGCCAAGATAGCCAGGGGACCTCCTACGAGCAGTACTTC. It encodes CASSQDSQGTSYEQYF.